Listed below are T cell receptor beta chains from one sample, sequenced in a study of blood T cell repertoires in COVID-19. The assay was immunoSEQ multiplex PCR, and TCRdb's table has in-frame clones only and misses some. The repertoire holds more than 80,000 clones, with over 60% as singletons. Sequencing input: peripheral blood. These receptors all stem from a man at least 80 years old with COVID-19, enrolled during active disease. The CDR3 runs from the conserved cysteine through the conserved F or W. Each record gives: CDR3 DNA, CDR3 protein, D gene, J gene, clone size, V gene. D genes are given only for firm matches. Not all rows give a size; the values are once, few, many and, for expanded clones, a class.

DNA: TGTGCCAGCAGCCAAGCCCCGCAGATAAACTATGGCTACACCTTC; CDR3: CASSQAPQINYGYTF; D: NA; J: TRBJ1-2; size: few; V: TRBV14
DNA: TGCGCCAGCAGCGGCGGGCGGGAGATGGGTGAGCAGTTCTTC; CDR3: CASSGGREMGEQFF; D: TRBD2; J: TRBJ2-1; size: NA; V: TRBV5-1
DNA: TGTGCCAGTAGCCCGACAGTCACAGATACGCAGTATTTT; CDR3: CASSPTVTDTQYF; D: NA; J: TRBJ2-3; size: NA; V: TRBV19
DNA: TGTGCCAGCAGTGAAGCCGGAGATACGCAGTATTTT; CDR3: CASSEAGDTQYF; D: NA; J: TRBJ2-3; size: NA; V: TRBV2
DNA: TGTGCCAGCAGCCGGGAAAATCAGCCCCAGCATTTT; CDR3: CASSRENQPQHF; D: NA; J: TRBJ1-5; size: NA; V: TRBV7-9
DNA: TGTGCCAGCAGCACAACAGGGGGGGCCTACTACGAGCAGTACTTC; CDR3: CASSTTGGAYYEQYF; D: NA; J: TRBJ2-7; size: NA; V: TRBV7-9
DNA: TGTGCCAGCAGACCACCACAGGGGGCGATGAGTCAGCCCCAGCATTTT; CDR3: CASRPPQGAMSQPQHF; D: TRBD1; J: TRBJ1-5; size: few; V: TRBV28
DNA: TGTGCCAGTACCTCAGGGGTCCGAGCTTTCTTT; CDR3: CASTSGVRAFF; D: NA; J: TRBJ1-1; size: NA; V: TRBV19
DNA: TGTGCCAGCAGCTTAGTGAACTCAATCAATGAGCAGTTCTTC; CDR3: CASSLVNSINEQFF; D: NA; J: TRBJ2-1; size: NA; V: TRBV7-2
DNA: TGTGCAAGTCGCTTAAGAATAGCGGGAGGCCCGAACTACGAGCAGTACTTC; CDR3: CASRLRIAGGPNYEQYF; D: NA; J: TRBJ2-7; size: NA; V: TRBV12-2
DNA: TGTGCCAGCAGTCAATGGACAGGGGGCGGAACTGAAGCTTTCTTT; CDR3: CASSQWTGGGTEAFF; D: TRBD1; J: TRBJ1-1; size: few; V: TRBV28
DNA: TGTGCCAGCAACAGACAGGGGACCAGCTACACCTTC; CDR3: CASNRQGTSYTF; D: TRBD1; J: TRBJ1-2; size: NA; V: TRBV7-9
DNA: TGTGCCAGCAGTGGTAGCGGGAGGGGGAATGAGCAGTTCTTC; CDR3: CASSGSGRGNEQFF; D: TRBD2; J: TRBJ2-1; size: NA; V: TRBV28
DNA: TGTGCCAGCAGCTTAGTAACCCAGCAAGAGACCCAGTACTTC; CDR3: CASSLVTQQETQYF; D: NA; J: TRBJ2-5; size: NA; V: TRBV11-2
DNA: TGCGCCAGCAGCCGAGGGACCACCAGGGGGGAGACCCAGTACTTC; CDR3: CASSRGTTRGETQYF; D: TRBD1; J: TRBJ2-5; size: NA; V: TRBV4-3
DNA: TGTGCCAGCAGCTTATGGCGGGACGGAGAAGAGACCCAGTACTTC; CDR3: CASSLWRDGEETQYF; D: NA; J: TRBJ2-5; size: NA; V: TRBV7-2
DNA: TGTGCCAGCAGTCCAGGGGTTTCGGGTGAAAAACTGTTTTTT; CDR3: CASSPGVSGEKLFF; D: NA; J: TRBJ1-4; size: NA; V: TRBV27
DNA: TGTGCCAGCAGCCAAGCCGGGACTGGGTCCTACAATGAGCAGTTCTTC; CDR3: CASSQAGTGSYNEQFF; D: NA; J: TRBJ2-1; size: few; V: TRBV4-2
DNA: TGTGCCAGCTATTCTCCCGGAAACAGCTACGAGCAGTACTTC; CDR3: CASYSPGNSYEQYF; D: NA; J: TRBJ2-7; size: NA; V: TRBV28
DNA: TGCGCCAGCAGTCAATCCAACCAGCGGGAGGGAATCTCCTACGAGCAGTACTTC; CDR3: CASSQSNQREGISYEQYF; D: TRBD2; J: TRBJ2-7; size: NA; V: TRBV23-1
DNA: TGTGCCAGCAGTCCAAGCGGGAGGGAAAATGAGCAGTTCTTC; CDR3: CASSPSGRENEQFF; D: TRBD2; J: TRBJ2-1; size: once; V: TRBV6-2/TRBV6-3
DNA: TGTGCCAGCAGCACGCCGGGGGGCTACGAGCAGTACTTC; CDR3: CASSTPGGYEQYF; D: TRBD2; J: TRBJ2-7; size: NA; V: TRBV28
DNA: TGTGCCAGTTCTCCAAAGCGGGAGGGCCCACTCGAGCAGTACTTC; CDR3: CASSPKREGPLEQYF; D: TRBD2; J: TRBJ2-7; size: NA; V: TRBV19